The 27 T cell receptor beta chains reported below all come from one sample, sequenced in a study of CD8 T cells in ankylosing spondylitis. Overall study findings and caveats: What seemed typical of ankylosing spondylitis blood was a TCR beta motif built from roughly eight highly homologous variants.

TCRdb independently ran MiXCR on the 5' RACE reads; one entry per CDR3 protein. The table records some 700,000 distinct CDR3 sequences, roughly 19% of them present only once. These receptors have no known antigen. The sample comprised blood, either unsorted or a sorted T cell fraction (not recorded which). The receptors come from a male donor with ankylosing spondylitis.

This clonotype has a handful of counts. This chain connects TRBV27 to TRBJ1-2, with a possible D match to TRBD1 (5 bases). The CDR3 loop spans 14 amino acids. V shed 6 bases and J shed 3 bases, with 14 bases lying between them. Germline V gene lookup returns CDR1 MNHEY and CDR2 SMNVEV (reference sequence). The CDR3 region has the DNA TGTGCCAGCAGCCCTAATCGGGGCGACTATGGCTACACCTTC. Amino acids: CASSPNRGDYGYTF.

The sample holds a few counts of this clonotype. This chain joins TRBV3-1 and TRBJ2-3; 8 nucleotides line up with TRBD2. Germline trimming cut 0 bases from V and 6 bases from J; bases unmatched to any gene: 5. CDR1 is LGHDT, CDR2 YNNKEL, per germline (reference sequence). CDR3 length equals 15 residues. CDR3 coding DNA: TGTGCCAGCAGCCAAGATCGCGGGGGGATCGATACGCAGTATTTT. Protein: CASSQDRGGIDTQYF.

In DNA form, the CDR3 reads TGTGCCAGCAGCCCCACTACCCGGGTTGATTCACCCCTCCACTTT. Protein: CASSPTTRVDSPLHF. The chain carries TRBV11-2 and TRBJ1-6; D uncertain. Trimming removed 5 bases at V and 8 bases at J, with 16 bases between. Germline V CDR1 and CDR2: SGHAT, FQNNGV. CDR3 length equals 15 residues. Full variable domain (rest looked up from reference TRBV11-2 and TRBJ1-6): EAGVAQSPRYKIIEKRQSVAFWCNPISGHATLYWYQQILGQGPKLLIQFQNNGVVDDSQLPKDRFSAERLKGVDSTLKIQPAKLEDSAVYLCASSPTTRVDSPLHFGNGTRLTVT.

This clonotype was detected a few times. The chain joins TRBV12-3 or TRBV12-4 to TRBJ2-7; D is possibly TRBD1 (6 bases). Trimming stripped 6 bases from V and 5 bases from J, with 17 bases between. The CDR3 is made up of 14 amino acids. The CDR3 region has the DNA TGTGCCAGCAGGGCGACAGGAAGCTATCACGAGCAGTACTTC. Translating it yields CASRATGSYHEQYF.

V gene TRBV5-1 combines with J gene TRBJ2-3, with 7 bases matching TRBD2. The CDR3 length is 18 residues. Germline CDR1 SGHRS, CDR2 YFSETQ. The junction had 18 bases not matched to a gene; V was cut back by 4 bases and J by 4 bases. The DNA for the CDR3 is TGCGCCAGCAGCCTGATAGCGGGCCTGAGGGGCACAGCAGATACGCAGTATTTT. This translates into CASSLIAGLRGTADTQYF.

The chain couples TRBV3-1 to TRBJ2-7; D is possibly TRBD1 (5 bases). Looked up from germline, CDR1 is LGHDT and CDR2 is YNNKEL (reference sequence). V was pared by 2 bases and J by 1 base, with 9 bases between. This CDR3 is 14 amino acids long. This CDR3 is CASSQNDRSYEQYF. CDR3 coding DNA: TGTGCCAGCAGCCAAAACGACAGATCCTACGAGCAGTACTTC.

This chain uses TRBV24-1 with TRBJ2-1, with D possibly TRBD2 on 5 matching bases. CDR1 and CDR2 from the germline V gene are KGHDR and SFDVKD. This CDR3 is 16 amino acids long. Trimming stripped 6 bases from V and 5 bases from J, with 19 bases between. The CDR3 DNA reads as TGTGCCACCAGTTACCGAGGGCCCGCTCACCACAATGAGCAGTTCTTC. Translating gives CATSYRGPAHHNEQFF.

This clonotype showed up just a few times. J is TRBJ2-7 and V is TRBV9, with 9 bases that match TRBD1. Germline V CDR1 and CDR2: SGDLS, YYNGEE. After removal of 3 bases from V and 1 base from J, the junction contained 8 bases not matched to a gene. The CDR3 length is 16 residues. For the CDR3, the DNA is TGTGCCAGCAGCGCGGCTACAGGGGGCCGGTCCTACGAGCAGTACTTC. This translates into CASSAATGGRSYEQYF.

There are many counts of this clonotype. This chain links TRBV5-1 with TRBJ2-3, with D possibly being TRBD1 (5 bases). The CDR3 has 14 amino acids. With 0 bases removed from V and 1 base from J, the gap between germline ends came to 6 bases. Germline V lookup: CDR1 SGHRS, CDR2 YFSETQ. CDR3 bases: TGCGCCAGCAGCTTGGTACAGGGCACAGATACGCAGTATTTT. This translates into CASSLVQGTDTQYF.

This chain links TRBV12-2 with TRBJ2-2; TRBD1, the D gene given by the table, was not confirmed from the DNA. TRBV12-2 is reported as a pseudogene. There are 15 residues in the CDR3. The DNA of the CDR3 is TGTGCAAGTCGCTTGAGCAGCGCCGCAGCCGGGGAGCTGTTTTTT. Encoded protein: CASRLSSAAAGELFF.

This clonotype was picked up a small number of times. The genes are TRBV14 and TRBJ1-4; D gene ambiguous. The V and J ends lost 2 bases and 4 bases respectively, with 14 bases between them. The CDR3 is 16 residues long. The germline V gene encodes CDR1 SGHDN and CDR2 FVKESK. This CDR3 reads CASSQLQGSLNEKLFF. The CDR3 bases are TGTGCCAGCAGCCAATTACAAGGCAGCCTTAATGAAAAACTGTTTTTT. The whole variable domain, remainder taken from reference TRBV14 and TRBJ1-4, is EAGVTQFPSHSVIEKGQTVTLRCDPISGHDNLYWYRRVMGKEIKFLLHFVKESKQDESGMPNNRFLAERTGGTYSTLKVQPAELEDSGVYFCASSQLQGSLNEKLFFGSGTQLSVL.

Only a few counts were recorded for this clonotype. V and J are TRBV4-2 and TRBJ2-7, with 7 bases matching TRBD2. CDR1 and CDR2 from the germline V gene are LGHNA and YNFKEQ. V gave up 0 bases and J gave up 3 bases; unmatched junction bases: 11. The CDR3 length is 17 residues. The CDR3 is CASSQDGYGGSGYEQYF. CDR3 DNA sequence: TGTGCCAGCAGCCAAGATGGGTATGGCGGGAGTGGCTACGAGCAGTACTTC.

The chain combines TRBV29-1 with TRBJ2-7; TRBD1 matches at 7 bases. Germline CDR1 reads SQVTM; CDR2 reads ANQGSEA. CDR3 size: 15 residues. The J segment lost 0 bases and the V segment lost 2 bases, leaving 7 bases of the junction unmatched. For the CDR3, the DNA is TGCAGCGTTGAATTGAGGGACAGTGGCTCCTACGAGCAGTACTTC. As protein: CSVELRDSGSYEQYF.

This clonotype has a handful of counts. The chain joins TRBV6-2 or TRBV6-3 to TRBJ2-5; TRBD2 matches 8 bases. The germline V gene encodes CDR1 MNHEY and CDR2 SVGEGT. After removal of 7 bases from V and 2 bases from J, the junction contained 9 bases not matched to a gene. This CDR3 is built from 15 residues. The CDR3 spells CASTLGAGEQETQYF. As DNA, the CDR3 is TGTGCCAGCACCCTAGGAGCGGGAGAACAAGAGACCCAGTACTTC.

J is TRBJ2-2 and V is TRBV6-2 or TRBV6-3; 9 bases match TRBD2. Germline assignment: CDR1 MNHEY and CDR2 SVGEGT. The length of the CDR3 is 17 residues. The ends lost 3 bases at V and 1 base at J; junction bases unmatched: 6. In DNA, the CDR3 is TGTGCCAGCAGTTATTGGTCTAGCGGGAAGAACACCGGGGAGCTGTTTTTT. Its translation is CASSYWSSGKNTGELFF.

The chain is built from TRBV20-1 and TRBJ2-1, with TRBD2 matching 8 bases. The germline gives CDR1 DFQATT, CDR2 SNEGSKA (reference sequence). CDR3 length: 15 residues. The trim removed 5 bases at V and 4 bases at J, leaving 10 bases unmatched. The CDR3 here is CSAGGTSGFYNEQFF. The CDR3 region has the DNA TGCAGTGCTGGAGGAACTAGCGGTTTTTACAATGAGCAGTTCTTC.

The gene calls are TRBV6-1 and TRBJ1-1; 11 positions match TRBD1. The V gene's germline CDR1 is MNHNS and CDR2 SASEGT. Germline trimming cut 6 bases from V and 5 bases from J; bases unmatched to any gene: 11. CDR3 length equals 16 residues. The CDR3 region has the DNA TGTGCCAGCAGCCCGGGACAGGGGGGGGTCAATACTGAAGCTTTCTTT. Amino acid sequence: CASSPGQGGVNTEAFF.

Worth noting for this clonotype: One end of the junction is discordant with germline, which a read error may explain. This chain links TRBV12-3 or TRBV12-4 with TRBJ1-2; D is unclear. The CDR3 covers 15 residues. CDR3 in DNA: TGTGCCGGCAGTTTAGGATTCCAGACTTTCCATGGCTACACCTTC. It is translated as CAGSLGFQTFHGYTF.

This clonotype is deemed medium-sized. J is TRBJ2-2 and V is TRBV12-3 or TRBV12-4, with TRBD2 matching 9 bases. This CDR3 is built from 16 residues. The ends lost 0 bases at V and 10 bases at J; junction bases unmatched: 9. Written as DNA, the CDR3 is TGTGCCAGCAGTTTAGCGGCTTGGACTAGCGAAGAGGAGCTGTTTTTT. Protein product: CASSLAAWTSEEELFF.

This clonotype was seen at least ten times. The J gene is TRBJ2-1, the V gene TRBV11-2; D possibly corresponds to TRBD1 (6 bases). The CDR3 is 13 residues long. Trimming removed 3 bases at V and 5 bases at J, with 8 bases between. The germline V gene has CDR1 SGHAT and CDR2 FQNNGV. The CDR3 nucleotides read TGTGCCAGCAGCTTGGACAGACACAATGAGCAGTTCTTC. It codes for CASSLDRHNEQFF.

The J gene is TRBJ1-2, the V gene TRBV12-3 or TRBV12-4; maybe TRBD1 (5 bases). This CDR3 is 13 amino acids long. V was clipped by 4 bases and J by 4 bases, with 10 bases between them. For the CDR3, the DNA is TGTGCCAGCAGTTCGACAGCGAGCTATGGCTACACCTTC. It translates to CASSSTASYGYTF.

In its sample, this clonotype was seen a few times. The rearrangement uses TRBV6-2 or TRBV6-3 and TRBJ2-7, with 7 nucleotides matching TRBD1. Germline CDR1 reads MNHEY; CDR2 reads SVGEGT. V lost 4 bases, J lost 2 bases, and 8 bases stayed unmatched. The CDR3 has 15 residues. CDR3 loop: CASSFPGQPPYEQYF. CDR3 bases: TGTGCCAGCAGTTTTCCGGGACAGCCTCCCTACGAGCAGTACTTC.

This chain connects TRBV29-1 to TRBJ2-1; tentative D call: TRBD1 (6 bases). CDR3 length equals 13 residues. Trimming left V 7 bases short and J 2 bases short, with 12 bases between. Germline loops: CDR1 SQVTM, CDR2 ANQGSEA. This CDR3 reads CSAARGPYNEQFF. The DNA for the CDR3 is TGCAGCGCCGCCAGGGGTCCCTACAATGAGCAGTTCTTC.

Here the CDR3 reads CASSQDINKPLYEQYF. CDR3 bases: TGCGCCAGCAGCCAAGATATTAACAAGCCCCTATACGAGCAGTACTTC. The chain has TRBV4-1 and TRBJ2-7; D is uncertain. Germline V gene data show CDR1 as MGHRA and CDR2 as YSYEKL. The CDR3 loop spans 16 amino acids. Trimming removed 0 bases at V and 4 bases at J, with 16 bases between.

The chain is built from TRBV3-1 and TRBJ1-2; D not resolved. In germline, CDR1 is LGHDT, CDR2 YNNKEL (reference sequence). The CDR3 extends over 13 amino acids. V was trimmed by 0 bases and J by 4 bases, leaving 6 bases between them. The CDR3 loop is CASSQEVSYGYTF. The CDR3 bases are TGTGCCAGCAGCCAAGAGGTCTCCTATGGCTACACCTTC.

The sample holds many counts of this clonotype. J is TRBJ1-4 and V is TRBV5-1; D is unclear. The CDR3 has 14 residues. Germline CDR1 SGHRS, CDR2 YFSETQ. V was pared by 7 bases and J by 2 bases, with 12 bases between. The DNA of the CDR3 is TGCGCCAGCGGAAAATTGGGGACTAATGAAAAACTGTTTTTT. It translates to CASGKLGTNEKLFF.

This sequence joins TRBV10-3 and TRBJ1-2; D is perhaps TRBD1 (6 bases). The V gene lost 0 bases and the J gene lost 3 bases, with 20 bases spanning the gap. CDR3 size: 18 residues. The germline V gene has CDR1 ENHRY and CDR2 SYGVKD. As DNA, the CDR3 is TGTGCCATCAGTGAGTCACCCGGGGGCGCGTCTGAGGACTATGGCTACACCTTC. Its translation is CAISESPGGASEDYGYTF.